This TCR beta chain was sequenced for a study of regulatory T cells in long-lasting Graves disease. Study-wide results and caveats: Analyses excluded thyroid tissue, covering peripheral blood alone. Segments TRBV28, TRBJ1-2 and TRBJ2-5 showed preferential usage in persistent disease.

This clonotype was picked up many times. Its antigen remains unknown. Time point denoted: newly diagnosed GD, antithyroid drugs for less than 3 months. PBMCs were the source of the RNA used for TCR sequencing. Per the germline V gene, CDR1 is MDHEN and CDR2 is SYDVKM. V was clipped by 7 bases and J by 2 bases, with 19 bases between them. This CDR3 region has 16 residues. Arm-PCR of CDR3 regions and iRepertoire HTBI primers were used to build TCR beta libraries. In TCRdb, the multiplex PCR reads were re-called with MiXCR into one record per CDR3 protein. The table has 370,000 or so distinct CDR3 sequences, about a sixth seen once; the top ten hold roughly 21%. The same specimen was also included in a second study, on T cells in Graves' hyperthyroidism and ophthalmopathy. According to that study: The HTBI primer set served for first-round RT-PCR of the TCR CDR3. Most thyroid clonotypes expanded above 0.001 were also detected in blood.

The TCR was taken from a woman aged 18-29 years with Graves disease. Sequencing used peripheral blood mononuclear cells (PBMCs), obtained at new diagnosis, from a patient treated with antithyroid drugs. The V gene is TRBV28, the J gene TRBJ2-3; TRBD1 might be the D (8 bases). The CDR3 is CASKPTGGGFTDTQYF. The CDR3 DNA reads as TGTGCCAGCAAACCCACAGGGGGGGGTTTCACAGATACGCAGTATTTT. The variable domain in full, completed from reference TRBV28 and TRBJ2-3, reads DVKVTQSSRYLVKRTGEKVFLECVQDMDHENMFWYRQDPGLGLRLIYFSYDVKMKEKGDIPEGYSVSREKKERFSLILESASTNQTSMYLCASKPTGGGFTDTQYFGPGTRLTVL.